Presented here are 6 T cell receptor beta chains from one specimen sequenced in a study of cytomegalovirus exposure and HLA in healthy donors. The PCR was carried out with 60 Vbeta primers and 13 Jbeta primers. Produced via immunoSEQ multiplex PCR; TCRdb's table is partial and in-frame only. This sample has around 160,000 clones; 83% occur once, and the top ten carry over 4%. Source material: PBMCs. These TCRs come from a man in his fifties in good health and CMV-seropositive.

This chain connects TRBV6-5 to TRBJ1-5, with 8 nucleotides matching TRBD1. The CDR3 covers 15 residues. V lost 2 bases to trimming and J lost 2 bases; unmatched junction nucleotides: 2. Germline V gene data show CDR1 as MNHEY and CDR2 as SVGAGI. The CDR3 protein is CASSYTQGGNQPQHF. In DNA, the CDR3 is TGTGCCAGCAGTTACACACAGGGGGGCAATCAGCCCCAGCATTTT.

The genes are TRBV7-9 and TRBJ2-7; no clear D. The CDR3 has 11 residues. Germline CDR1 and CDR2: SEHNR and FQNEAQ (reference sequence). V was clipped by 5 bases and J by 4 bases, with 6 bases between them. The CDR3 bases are TGTGCCAGCAGCCAACTTTACGAGCAGTACTTC. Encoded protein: CASSQLYEQYF.

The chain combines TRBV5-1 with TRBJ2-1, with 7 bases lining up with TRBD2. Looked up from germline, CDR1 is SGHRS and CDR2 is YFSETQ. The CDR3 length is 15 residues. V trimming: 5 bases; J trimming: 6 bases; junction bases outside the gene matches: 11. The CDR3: CASSPERGRRNEQFF. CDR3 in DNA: TGCGCCAGCAGTCCTGAGCGGGGAAGGCGCAATGAGCAGTTCTTC.

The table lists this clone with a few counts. This CDR3 is CASSRTGGGTEAFF. CDR3 sequence (DNA): TGTGCCAGCAGCCGGACAGGGGGCGGCACTGAAGCTTTCTTT. The chain uses TRBV7-3 and TRBJ1-1; 11 bases agree with TRBD1. In germline, CDR1 is SGHTA, CDR2 FQGTGA. Trimming cost V 5 bases and J 4 bases; bases outside gene matches: 3. There are 14 residues in the CDR3.

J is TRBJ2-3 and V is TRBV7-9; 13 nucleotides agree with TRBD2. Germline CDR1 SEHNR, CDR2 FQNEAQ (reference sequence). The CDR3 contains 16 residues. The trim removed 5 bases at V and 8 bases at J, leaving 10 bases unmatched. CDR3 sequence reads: CASSKGLAGPASTQYF. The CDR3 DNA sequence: TGTGCCAGCAGCAAGGGACTAGCGGGGCCCGCCAGTACGCAGTATTTT. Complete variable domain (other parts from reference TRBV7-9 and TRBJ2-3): DTGVSQNPRHKITKRGQNVTFRCDPISEHNRLYWYRQTLGQGPEFLTYFQNEAQLEKSRLLSDRFSAERPKGSFSTLEIQRTEQGDSAMYLCASSKGLAGPASTQYFGPGTRLTVL.

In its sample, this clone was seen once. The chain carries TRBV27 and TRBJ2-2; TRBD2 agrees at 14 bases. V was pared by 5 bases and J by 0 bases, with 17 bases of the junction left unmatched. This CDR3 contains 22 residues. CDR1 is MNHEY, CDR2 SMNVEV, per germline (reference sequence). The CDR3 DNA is TGTGCCAGCAGTCTTCACCCTCGACTAGCGGGGGGGAAGATTTCGAACACCGGGGAGCTGTTTTTT. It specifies CASSLHPRLAGGKISNTGELFF.